One T cell receptor (beta chain) is described in this entry. What it binds is not known. CD45RO/CCR7/CD25/CD127/CD95/CD27 separated CD4+ naive, central memory, regulatory and stem cell-like memory cells by sorting. The length of the CDR3 is 15 residues. V was clipped by 9 bases and J by 1 base, with 13 bases between them. Germline CDR1 is MNHNY and CDR2 is SVGAGI (reference sequence). The record originates from a study of beta chain features in type 1 diabetes. Study conclusions and caveats: Significant though moderate, a shortening of TCRB CDR3s appeared in all four CD4+ subsets of Type 1 diabetes patients.

cDNA synthesis used the whole RNA isolate, giving expressed TCRB sequences. Using immunoSEQ multiplex PCR, the repertoire was profiled, and TCRdb retains in-frame clones only, with some absent. The sample yields about 120,000 clones, 17% seen once. This TCR derives from a man between 18 and 29 years old with type 1 diabetes. Material for sequencing was central memory CD4+ T cells from blood. The rearrangement joins TRBV6-6 to TRBJ2-6; D ambiguous. This chain's CDR3 is CASWFEGSGANVLTF. The CDR3 bases are TGTGCCAGTTGGTTTGAAGGGTCTGGGGCCAACGTCCTGACTTTC.